This T cell receptor (beta chain) was sequenced during a study of shared clonotypes between healthy human individuals. This clone was seen many times. Its antigen is not identified. The CDR3 extends over 15 amino acids. After removal of 7 bases from V and 8 bases from J, the junction contained 11 bases not matched to a gene. The germline CDR1 and CDR2 sequences are MDHEN and SYDVKM. Here immunoSEQ multiplex PCR was the method, and the copy in TCRdb shows in-frame clones only, minus some. Of approximately 1,000,000 clones in the sample, roughly 80% were seen once. Study-level points and caveats: Sampling covered blood only; tissue repertoires likely differ.

The sequence derives from a man aged 18-30 years in good health. Some clones in this sample may be carry-over from other donors' samples. The rearrangement uses TRBV28 and TRBJ2-1, with 10 bases lining up with TRBD1. The sequenced sample consisted of memory CD4+ T cells from PBMCs. Subset indicated: CD45RA-negative fraction. This CDR3 reads CASKTPGQGRDEQFF. The CDR3 DNA is TGTGCCAGCAAAACGCCGGGACAGGGGCGGGATGAGCAGTTCTTC.